Following are 6 T cell receptor beta chains from one sample sequenced in a study of shared T cell receptors in the human thymus. The table came from immunoSEQ multiplex PCR; TCRdb's copy has only in-frame clones and leaves some out. Among about 610,000 clones listed, roughly 90% were seen once. These data are also associated with another study on human thymus T cells.

Material: thymocytes. The receptors originated from a boy younger than two with a congenital heart defect.

Comment on this clone: This same CDR3 is encoded by further DNA sequences in the sample. The chain employs TRBV28 and TRBJ2-7; 13 nucleotides match TRBD2. J was trimmed by 3 bases and V by 5 bases; bases with no gene match: 7. The length of the CDR3 is 16 residues. Germline V gene lookup returns CDR1 MDHEN and CDR2 SYDVKM. CDR3 in amino acids: CASSAPGLAGSYEQYF. In DNA, the CDR3 is TGTGCCAGCAGTGCCCCGGGACTAGCGGGGAGCTACGAGCAGTACTTC.

This chain joins TRBV6-4 and TRBJ1-5; TRBD1 agrees at 7 bases. The trim removed 7 bases at V and 6 bases at J, leaving 6 bases unmatched. This CDR3 has 13 amino acids. In germline, CDR1 is MRHNA, CDR2 SNTAGT. CDR3 in DNA: TGTGCCAGCAAGGGGACAGTCAGTCAGCCCCAGCATTTT. Amino acids: CASKGTVSQPQHF.

The chain joins TRBV7-6 to TRBJ2-5; 14 bases fit TRBD2. The CDR3 is 16 residues long. V shed 5 bases, J shed 5 bases, and the junction held 7 bases outside the gene matches. CDR1 SGHVS and CDR2 FNYEAQ come from the germline V gene. CDR3 protein: CASSETSGRDRETQYF. CDR3 nucleotides: TGTGCCAGCAGCGAGACTAGCGGGAGGGATCGGGAGACCCAGTACTTC.

This chain joins TRBV5-3 and TRBJ2-7, with a weak D call TRBD2 (6 bases). TRBV5-3 is an ORF for which the function is uncertain. V dropped 3 bases and J dropped 0 bases, with 10 bases sitting between them. The CDR3 has 14 residues. The CDR3 nucleotides read TGTGCCAGAAGCTGCAGCGGGTCCTCCTACGAGCAGTACTTC. Amino acid sequence: CARSCSGSSYEQYF.

The chain employs TRBV6-6 and TRBJ2-5; D is perhaps TRBD2 (5 bases). The V gene's germline CDR1 is MNHNY and CDR2 SVGAGI (reference sequence). This CDR3 is built from 16 residues. The V end lost 1 base, the J end lost 5 bases, and 17 bases lay between the germline ends. The CDR3 bases are TGTGCCAGCAGTTACTACTCTAACCTAGCAGCGGAGACCCAGTACTTC. It specifies CASSYYSNLAAETQYF.

This rearrangement joins TRBV28 to TRBJ1-5; 10 positions match TRBD1. Trimming removed 8 bases from V and 7 bases from J; junction bases left unmatched: 5. Germline CDR1 and CDR2: MDHEN and SYDVKM. The CDR3 covers 13 residues. The CDR3 DNA follows: TGTGCCAGCGGACAGGGGGAAAAACAGCCCCAGCATTTT. Protein sequence: CASGQGEKQPQHF.